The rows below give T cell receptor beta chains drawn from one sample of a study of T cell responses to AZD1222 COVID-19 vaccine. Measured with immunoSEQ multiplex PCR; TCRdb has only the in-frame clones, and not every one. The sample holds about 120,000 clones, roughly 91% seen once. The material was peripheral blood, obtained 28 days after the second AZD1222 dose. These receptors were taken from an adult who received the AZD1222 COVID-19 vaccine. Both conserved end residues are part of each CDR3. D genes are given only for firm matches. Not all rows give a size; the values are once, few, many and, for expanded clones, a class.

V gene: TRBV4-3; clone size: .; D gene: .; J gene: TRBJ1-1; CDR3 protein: CASSQEPRLTTEAFF; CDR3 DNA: TGCGCCAGCAGCCAAGAACCCCGCCTTACTACTGAAGCTTTCTTT
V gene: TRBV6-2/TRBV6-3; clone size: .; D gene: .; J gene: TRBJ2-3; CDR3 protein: CASSFEGEDTQYF; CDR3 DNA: TGTGCCAGCAGTTTCGAAGGTGAAGATACGCAGTATTTT
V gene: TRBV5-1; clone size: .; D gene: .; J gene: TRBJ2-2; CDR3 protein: CASSLALTGRPNTGELFF; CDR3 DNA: TGCGCCAGCAGCTTGGCTCTAACAGGGAGACCAAACACCGGGGAGCTGTTTTTT
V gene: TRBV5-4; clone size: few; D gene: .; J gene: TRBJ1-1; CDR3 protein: CASSLDPGNTEAFF; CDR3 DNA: TGTGCCAGCAGCTTGGATCCCGGGAACACTGAAGCTTTCTTT
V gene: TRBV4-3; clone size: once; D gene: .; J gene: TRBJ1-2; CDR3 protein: CASNQDPGYGYTF; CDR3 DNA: TGCGCCAGCAACCAAGATCCAGGGTATGGCTACACCTTC
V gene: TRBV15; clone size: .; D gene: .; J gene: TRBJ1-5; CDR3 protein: CATSRVSQPQHF; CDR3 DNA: TGTGCCACCAGCAGAGTAAGTCAGCCCCAGCATTTT
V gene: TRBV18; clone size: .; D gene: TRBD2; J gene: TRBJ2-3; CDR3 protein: CASSPSGLGVTDTQYF; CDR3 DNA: TGTGCCAGCTCACCTTCAGGACTAGGAGTCACAGATACGCAGTATTTT
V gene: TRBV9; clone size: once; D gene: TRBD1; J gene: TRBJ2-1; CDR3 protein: CASSVGDSPYNEQFF; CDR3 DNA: TGTGCCAGCAGCGTAGGGGACAGCCCCTACAATGAGCAGTTCTTC
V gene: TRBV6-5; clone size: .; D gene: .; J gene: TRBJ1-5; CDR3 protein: CASREGGNQPQHF; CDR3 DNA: TGTGCCAGCAGGGAGGGGGGCAATCAGCCCCAGCATTTT
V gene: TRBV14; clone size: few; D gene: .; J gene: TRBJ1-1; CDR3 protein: CASSQVLESRAFF; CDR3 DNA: TGTGCCAGCAGCCAAGTGCTCGAGTCCAGGGCTTTCTTT
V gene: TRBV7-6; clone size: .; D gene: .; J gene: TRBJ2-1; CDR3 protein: CASSLPPASGANEQFF; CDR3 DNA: TGTGCCAGCAGCCTCCCCCCAGCGTCTGGGGCCAATGAGCAGTTCTTC
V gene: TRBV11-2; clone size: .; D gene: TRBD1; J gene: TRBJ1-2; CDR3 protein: CASSFLRGQGGYTF; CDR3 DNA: TGTGCCAGCAGCTTTTTGAGGGGACAGGGAGGCTACACCTTC
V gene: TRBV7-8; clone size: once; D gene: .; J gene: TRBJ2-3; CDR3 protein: CASSLIDTQYF; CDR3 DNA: TGTGCCAGCAGCTTAATCGATACGCAGTATTTT
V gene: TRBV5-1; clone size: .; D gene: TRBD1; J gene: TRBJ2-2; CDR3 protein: CASSRDSFTGELFF; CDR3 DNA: TGCGCCAGCAGCCGGGACAGCTTCACCGGGGAGCTGTTTTTT
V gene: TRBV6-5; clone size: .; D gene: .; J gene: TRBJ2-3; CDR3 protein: CASRPANTDTQYF; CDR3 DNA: TGTGCCAGCAGGCCGGCTAACACAGATACGCAGTATTTT
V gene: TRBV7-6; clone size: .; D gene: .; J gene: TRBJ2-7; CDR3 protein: CASSQNPNPSYEQYF; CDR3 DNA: TGTGCCAGCAGCCAAAACCCTAACCCATCCTACGAGCAGTACTTC
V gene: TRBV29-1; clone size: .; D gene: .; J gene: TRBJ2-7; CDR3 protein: CSVEDVLPGEQYF; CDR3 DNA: TGCAGCGTTGAAGATGTTTTGCCCGGCGAGCAGTACTTC
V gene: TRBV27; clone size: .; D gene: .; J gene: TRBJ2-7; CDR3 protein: CASSLSSGTEQYF; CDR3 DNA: TGTGCCAGCAGTTTATCGTCCGGGACCGAGCAGTACTTC
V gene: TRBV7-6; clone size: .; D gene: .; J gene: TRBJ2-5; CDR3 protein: CASRWGFRAQETQYF; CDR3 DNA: TGTGCCAGCAGATGGGGGTTCAGGGCCCAAGAGACCCAGTACTTC
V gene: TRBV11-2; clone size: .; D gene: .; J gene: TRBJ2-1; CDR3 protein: CASSLVGTVSYNEQFF; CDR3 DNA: TGTGCCAGCAGCTTAGTGGGCACGGTATCCTACAATGAGCAGTTCTTC
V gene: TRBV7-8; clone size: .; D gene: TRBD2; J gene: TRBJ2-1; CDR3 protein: CASRSGTSGINEQFF; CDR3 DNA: TGTGCCAGCAGGTCCGGGACTAGCGGGATAAATGAGCAGTTCTTC
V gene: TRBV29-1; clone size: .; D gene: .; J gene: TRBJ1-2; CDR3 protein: CSVDSQGTHYGYTF; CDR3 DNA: TGCAGCGTTGATAGTCAGGGGACACACTATGGCTACACCTTC
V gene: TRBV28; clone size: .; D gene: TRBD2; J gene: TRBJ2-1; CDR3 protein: CASSLSSGRGDEQFF; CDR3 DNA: TGTGCCAGCAGTCTCTCTAGCGGGAGAGGCGATGAGCAGTTCTTC
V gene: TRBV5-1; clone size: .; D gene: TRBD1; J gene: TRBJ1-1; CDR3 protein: CASSSGRDRMNTEAFF; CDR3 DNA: TGCGCCAGCAGCTCAGGAAGGGACAGGATGAACACTGAAGCTTTCTTT
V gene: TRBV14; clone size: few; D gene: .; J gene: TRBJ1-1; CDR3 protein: CASSHHRGAGTEAFF; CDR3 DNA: TGTGCCAGCAGCCACCACCGGGGGGCCGGCACTGAAGCTTTCTTT
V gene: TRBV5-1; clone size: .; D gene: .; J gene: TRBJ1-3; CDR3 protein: CASSSDISGNTIYF; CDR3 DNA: TGCGCCAGCAGCTCGGACATCTCTGGAAACACCATATATTTT
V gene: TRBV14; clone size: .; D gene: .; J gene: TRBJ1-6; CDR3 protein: CASNGRANSPLHF; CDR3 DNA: TGTGCCAGCAACGGCAGGGCCAATTCACCCCTCCACTTT